These 5 T cell receptor delta chains originate from one sample sequenced in a study of γδ T cells in repeated Plasmodium falciparum infection. TCRdb made new clone calls on the multiplex PCR reads using CATT. The sample has more than 45,000 delta-chain clones; over 1.5% are singletons. Bulk repertoires came from Vgamma9/Vdelta2+ or Vdelta2-negative gammadelta T cells flow-sorted from PBMC. The sequencing input was gamma-delta T cells from blood. Receptor source: a pool of human donors (malaria-infected and uninfected, not separated).

The table lists this clone with a few counts. TCRdb's protein, taken from a much larger clone, differs from this DNA's translation at residue 17, likely owing to a read error; the protein displayed comes from the DNA. CDR3 DNA sequence: TGTGCTCTTGGGGAACTATCCTTCCCCAAATCCCCGTCATGGACGAGCGCCGATAAACTCATCTTT. Encoded protein: CALGELSFPKSPSWTSADKLIF. The chain couples TRDV1 to TRDJ1, with a tentative D call TRDD2 (6 bases). TCRdb leaves out the J gene; it was filled in here by matching the DNA to germline. V lost 0 bases to trimming and J lost 3 bases, with 32 bases between them. Germline CDR1 TSWWSYY, CDR2 QGS. CDR3 length: 22 amino acids.

Points on this clone: This DNA's translation differs at residue 10 from TCRdb's protein, which comes from a much larger clone; a read error is likely, and the protein shown is translated from the DNA. The V call is TRDV1, the J call TRDJ1; D uncertain. Trimming stripped 9 bases from V and 0 bases from J, with 23 bases between. The CDR3 is made up of 17 amino acids. Germline CDR1 reads TSWWSYY; CDR2 reads QGS. The CDR3 protein is CALRWVSTKRYTDKLIF. The CDR3 region has the DNA TGTGCTCTCCGGTGGGTGTCCACGAAAAGGTACACCGATAAACTCATCTTT.

This clone was seen ten or more times. Additional DNA sequences in this sample encode the identical CDR3. The chain links TRDV2 to TRDJ1; no clear D gene. V was clipped by 5 bases and J by 3 bases, with 15 bases between them. Germline V lookup: CDR1 GEAIGNYY, CDR2 EKD. CDR3 length: 14 amino acids. The CDR3: CACGDLGTPDKLIF. The DNA of the CDR3 is TGTGCCTGTGGGGACCTTGGGACACCCGATAAACTCATCTTT.

For this clone: A far larger clone is a single base away, which makes a read error likely. Other DNA sequences within the sample encode an identical CDR3. The V and J genes are TRDV2 and TRDJ1; a possible D gene is TRDD3 (6 bases). TCRdb supplies no J gene; here it was assigned by aligning the nucleotide sequence to germline. CDR1 GEAIGNYY and CDR2 EKD come from the germline V gene. There are 20 residues in the CDR3. This chain's CDR3 is CACDHPQSWGSSAYTDKLIF. In DNA form, the CDR3 reads TGTGCCTGTGACCATCCTCAATCCTGGGGATCATCTGCGTACACAGATAAACTCATCTTT.

This clone came up a few times. TCRdb's listed protein matches a much larger clone and diverges from this DNA's translation at residue 18, likely through a read error; the protein shown comes from the DNA. Called V gene: TRDV1; the J gene was not called; the table names TRDD3, a call not compared with the DNA. CDR3 length: 20 amino acids. Per the germline V gene, CDR1 is TSWWSYY and CDR2 is QGS. CDR3: CALGTIFAGGGYWYTDKPIF. The DNA for the CDR3 is TGTGCTCTTGGGACCATCTTTGCCGGGGGAGGTTACTGGTACACCGATAAACCCATCTTT.